The 4 T cell receptor beta chains in this list originate from one sample, sequenced in a study of T cell changes during pregnancy in multiple sclerosis. Sequenced by immunoSEQ multiplex PCR; TCRdb stores in-frame clones only, minus some. The data hold 65,000 to 90,000 clones, with about nine tenths observed a single time. The sequencing here drew on CD4+ T cells from peripheral blood mononuclear cells, taken after pregnancy. These receptors all stem from a female donor with multiple sclerosis, enrolled in a pregnancy study.

The chain employs TRBV6-5 and TRBJ1-5; the D is unclear. The ends were cut back, 4 bases at V and 7 bases at J, with 11 bases in the middle. The CDR3 has 13 amino acids. The germline CDR1 and CDR2 sequences are MNHEY and SVGAGI. In DNA form, the CDR3 reads TGTGCCAGCAGTTTCCTTCCGGGGCAGCCCCAGCATTTT. It translates to CASSFLPGQPQHF.

The chain couples TRBV28 to TRBJ2-6; no clear D gene. Trimming took 1 base from V and 1 from J, leaving 14 bases between them. The CDR3 runs 18 residues. The germline CDR1 and CDR2 sequences are MDHEN and SYDVKM. The DNA for the CDR3 is TGTGCCAGCAGTTTATCCCACAGCTCCTTATCTGGGGCCAACGTCCTGACTTTC. This sequence encodes CASSLSHSSLSGANVLTF.

The chain recombines TRBV5-4 with TRBJ1-3; D gene uncertain. V lost 0 bases to trimming and J lost 5 bases, with 12 bases between them. CDR3 length: 15 amino acids. CDR1 and CDR2 from the germline V gene are SGHNT and YYREEE (reference sequence). The CDR3 coding sequence is TGTGCCAGCAGCTTGGACAGAAGCTATAGAAACACCATATATTTT. Translation gives CASSLDRSYRNTIYF.

CDR3 residues: CASSLRRNNEQFF. CDR3 in DNA: TGTGCCAGCAGTTTGAGGAGGAACAATGAGCAGTTCTTC. The gene calls are TRBV28 and TRBJ2-1; tentatively, D is TRBD2 (5 bases). Germline CDR1 reads MDHEN; CDR2 reads SYDVKM. This CDR3 has 13 residues. Trimming left V 3 bases short and J 5 bases short, with 8 bases between.